This T cell receptor (beta chain) is drawn from a study of shared clonotypes between healthy human individuals. The study, taken as a whole, reports: Clonotype sharing across donors was expected to vary with sequencing depth. The donor pool, a small one, limited the genetic and exposure-history diversity represented.

This clone was seen only once. Antigen: not known. The CDR3 has 15 residues. Germline assignment: CDR1 MDHEN and CDR2 SYDVKM. V lost 6 bases and J 0 bases, leaving 12 bases between the germline ends. For unsorted PBMC, 300 ng DNA per replicate equaled about 30,000 T cell genomes. The protocol was immunoSEQ multiplex PCR, while the TCRdb copy is restricted to in-frame clones and leaves out a portion. The sample consists of about half a million clones, about 74% of them appearing once. This chain connects TRBV28 to TRBJ1-5, with D possibly being TRBD1 (5 bases). The TCR originated in a woman aged 40 to 50 in good health. Some clones in this sample may be carry-over from other donors' samples. Sequenced material: PBMCs. In DNA form, the CDR3 reads TGTGCCAGCAGCTCGGACAATTATAGCAATCAGCCCCAGCATTTT. Translating it yields CASSSDNYSNQPQHF.